This TCR beta chain comes out of a study of a mutant IDH1 vaccine in newly diagnosed glioma. Of note for this clone: The target antigen is unknown.

V was shortened by 0 bases and J by 1 base, with 7 bases between the two germline ends. The CDR3 is 15 residues long. CDR1 is GTSNPN, CDR2 SVGIG, per germline (reference sequence). Time point given: week 35, safety follow-up. Every vaccination contained 300 ug of the mutant IDH1 20-mer peptide and was paired with topical imiquimod. Patients, over weeks 1, 3, 5, 7, 11, 15, 19 and 23, received a total of eight vaccinations. Data came from immunoSEQ multiplex PCR; TCRdb stores just in-frame clones and leaves some out. The sample includes tens of thousands of clones, roughly 74% of them seen just once. The V gene is TRBV30, the J gene TRBJ2-6, with D hard to call. Sequencing used PBMCs, obtained from a glioma patient whose treatment included an IDH1 peptide vaccine. This receptor was taken from a man aged 50-59 years with glioma. CDR3 DNA sequence: TGTGCCTGGAGTGTATTCGCATCTGGGGCCAACGTCCTGACTTTC. Its protein is CAWSVFASGANVLTF.